This TCR beta chain was captured by sequencing in a study of cytomegalovirus exposure and HLA in healthy donors. Study-wide results and limits: In a later analysis, HLA-associated TCR beta chains were more clonally expanded than equally common others.

Vbeta (60) and Jbeta (13) primers were used in the PCR. Generated by immunoSEQ multiplex PCR, the TCRdb table keeps only in-frame clones and is missing some. The profile shows around 160,000 clones, 60% to 85% of them singletons. To note about this clone: What it recognizes is unknown.

This sequence originates from a male donor in good health and CMV-seropositive. Sequenced input: PBMCs.

The chain's CDR3 is CASSPQGRTTEFF. The CDR3 DNA sequence: TGCGCCAGCAGCCCCCAGGGCAGGACAACAGAGTTCTTC. The chain is built from TRBV4-1 and TRBJ2-1; D might be TRBD1 (5 bases). The CDR3 contains 13 residues. Trimming left V 4 bases short and J 14 bases short, with 18 bases between. Germline V CDR1 and CDR2: MGHRA, YSYEKL.